The 9 T cell receptor beta chains presented below share a single source sample, sequenced in a study of vaccination effects on CD4 cells after COVID-19. Using viral peptide pools, the ViraFEST assay grew out antigen-specific CD4+ T cells prior to sequencing. Culture proceeded for 10 days, and CD4+ T cells were then isolated. By PCR, the person was confirmed to have had SARS-CoV-2 infection between March and December 2020. Generated by immunoSEQ multiplex PCR, the TCRdb table keeps only in-frame clones and is missing some. The table has roughly 70,000 clones, around 70% seen once; the top ten hold more than 5%. Their recognized antigens are unknown. The sequenced sample was CD4+ T cells from PBMCs cultured with HIV peptides, obtained before COVID-19 vaccination. The subset here: HIV-1 Nef peptide pool negative control/reference culture. These receptors came from a human donor who had a prior SARS-CoV-2 infection.

V usage is TRBV5-1 and J usage is TRBJ2-3, with D tentatively TRBD2 (5 bases). This CDR3 is built from 15 residues. V lost 1 base and J 6 bases, leaving 15 bases between the germline ends. CDR1 SGHRS and CDR2 YFSETQ come from the germline V gene. The CDR3 spells CASSLLPVIADTQYF. DNA for the CDR3: TGCGCCAGCAGCTTGCTCCCGGTAATAGCGGATACGCAGTATTTT.

CDR3 sequence (DNA): TGTGCCAGCAGCTTCCCTAGTAATAACGAGCAGTACTTC. It translates to CASSFPSNNEQYF. This chain links TRBV5-4 with TRBJ2-7; D unresolved. V was trimmed by 2 bases and J by 5 bases, leaving 11 bases between them. Germline V gene sequence: CDR1 SGHNT, CDR2 YYREEE (reference sequence). The CDR3 runs 13 residues.

V is TRBV5-6 and J is TRBJ2-7, with TRBD2 identical over 9 bases. In germline, CDR1 is SGHDT, CDR2 YYEEEE. The V and J ends lost 1 base and 7 bases, in that order; junction bases with no gene match: 6. The CDR3 runs to 14 residues. Written as DNA, the CDR3 is TGTGCCAGCAGCTTGTTTGGACTAGCGCGGGAGCAGTACTTC. Its protein product is CASSLFGLAREQYF. The variable domain in full, with the rest retrieved from reference TRBV5-6 and TRBJ2-7, is DAGVTQSPTHLIKTRGQQVTLRCSPKSGHDTVSWYQQALGQGPQFIFQYYEEEERQRGNFPDRFSGHQFPNYSSELNVNALLLGDSALYLCASSLFGLAREQYFGPGTRLTVT.

V usage is TRBV7-8 and J usage is TRBJ2-2, with D hard to call. Trimming left V 3 bases short and J 7 bases short, with 15 bases between. The CDR3 spans 15 residues. CDR1 is SGHVS, CDR2 FQNEAQ, per germline. The CDR3 region is CASSFRGPEHGELFF. The CDR3 coding sequence is TGTGCCAGCAGCTTCCGCGGACCAGAGCACGGGGAGCTGTTTTTT.

The chain recombines TRBV4-2 with TRBJ2-7; D unresolved. The CDR3 consists of 17 residues. Between the trimmed V and J ends, which lost 0 bases and 0 bases, there was a span of 15 bases. Germline loops: CDR1 LGHNA, CDR2 YNFKEQ. The CDR3 loop is CASSQEFAGPSSYEQYF. CDR3 in DNA: TGTGCCAGCAGCCAAGAGTTTGCCGGACCGAGCTCCTACGAGCAGTACTTC.

This clone was recorded a few times. The gene calls are TRBV5-1 and TRBJ2-3; 7 bases align to TRBD1. The germline CDR1 and CDR2 sequences are SGHRS and YFSETQ. After removal of 2 bases from V and 4 bases from J, the junction contained 4 bases not matched to a gene. The CDR3 totals 14 residues. The CDR3 here is CASSLDTGADTQYF. The CDR3 region has the DNA TGCGCCAGCAGCTTAGACACAGGGGCAGATACGCAGTATTTT.

This clone appeared a few times. J is TRBJ2-2 and V is TRBV3-1 (or the pseudogene TRBV3-2), with 9 bases matching TRBD2. The junction had 11 bases not matched to a gene; V was cut back by 6 bases and J by 9 bases. CDR3 size: 15 residues. Looked up from germline, CDR1 is LGHDT and CDR2 is YNNKEL (reference sequence). The CDR3 DNA follows: TGTGCCAGCAGGCCTCTGGCGGGAGGGCCCCGGGAGCTGTTTTTT. This encodes CASRPLAGGPRELFF.

The V call is TRBV19, the J call TRBJ1-6; 7 bases map to TRBD1. J lost 4 bases, V lost 1 base, and 1 base had no gene match. The CDR3 runs to 15 residues. The germline V gene encodes CDR1 LNHDA and CDR2 SQIVND (reference sequence). CDR3 region: CASSIGGQYNSPLHF. In nucleotides, the CDR3 is TGTGCCAGTAGTATAGGGGGACAGTATAATTCACCCCTCCACTTT.

This rearrangement joins TRBV24-1 to TRBJ2-2; D is unclear. There are 15 residues in the CDR3. The V end lost 1 base, the J end lost 0 bases, and 5 bases lay between the germline ends. Germline lookup yields CDR1 KGHDR and CDR2 SFDVKD. For the CDR3, the DNA is TGTGCCACCAGTGATTTATCCACGAACACCGGGGAGCTGTTTTTT. This encodes CATSDLSTNTGELFF.